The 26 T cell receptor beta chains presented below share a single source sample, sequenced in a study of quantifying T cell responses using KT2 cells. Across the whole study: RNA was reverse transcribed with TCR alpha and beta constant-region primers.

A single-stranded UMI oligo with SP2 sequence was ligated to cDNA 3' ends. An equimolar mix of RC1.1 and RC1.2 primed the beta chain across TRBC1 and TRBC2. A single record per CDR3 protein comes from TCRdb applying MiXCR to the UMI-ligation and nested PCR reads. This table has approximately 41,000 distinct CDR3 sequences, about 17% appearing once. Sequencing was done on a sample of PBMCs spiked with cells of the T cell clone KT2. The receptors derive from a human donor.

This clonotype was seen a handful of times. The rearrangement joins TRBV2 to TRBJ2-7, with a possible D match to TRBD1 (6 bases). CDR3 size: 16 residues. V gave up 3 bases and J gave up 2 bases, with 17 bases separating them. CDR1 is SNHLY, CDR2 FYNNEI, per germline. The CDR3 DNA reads TGTGCCAGCAGTGACCTGAGCCGAGGGGGAACCTACGAGCAGTACTTC. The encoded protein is CASSDLSRGGTYEQYF. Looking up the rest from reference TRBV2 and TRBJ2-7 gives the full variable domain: EPEVTQTPSHQVTQMGQEVILRCVPISNHLYFYWYRQILGQKVEFLVSFYNNEISEKSEIFDDQFSVERPDGSNFTLKIRSTKLEDSAMYFCASSDLSRGGTYEQYFGPGTRLTVT.

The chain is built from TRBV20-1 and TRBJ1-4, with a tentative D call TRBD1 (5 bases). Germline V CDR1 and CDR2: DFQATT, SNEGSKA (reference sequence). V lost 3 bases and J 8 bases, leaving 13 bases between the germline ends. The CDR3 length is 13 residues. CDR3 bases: TGCAGTGCTAGGGCAGGGCAACAAGAAAAACTGTTTTTT. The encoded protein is CSARAGQQEKLFF.

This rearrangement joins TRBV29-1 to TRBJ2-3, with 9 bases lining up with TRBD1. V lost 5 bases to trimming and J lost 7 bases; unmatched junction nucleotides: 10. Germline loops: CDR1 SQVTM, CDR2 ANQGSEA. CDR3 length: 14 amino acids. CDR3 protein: CSVRWDRDPYTQYF. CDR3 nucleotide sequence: TGCAGCGTTAGATGGGACAGGGACCCTTATACGCAGTATTTT.

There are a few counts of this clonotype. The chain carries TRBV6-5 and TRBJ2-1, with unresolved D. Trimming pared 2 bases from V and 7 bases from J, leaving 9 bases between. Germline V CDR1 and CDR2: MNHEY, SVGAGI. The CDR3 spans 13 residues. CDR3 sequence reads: CASSYNRANEQFF. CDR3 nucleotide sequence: TGTGCCAGCAGTTACAATAGGGCGAATGAGCAGTTCTTC.

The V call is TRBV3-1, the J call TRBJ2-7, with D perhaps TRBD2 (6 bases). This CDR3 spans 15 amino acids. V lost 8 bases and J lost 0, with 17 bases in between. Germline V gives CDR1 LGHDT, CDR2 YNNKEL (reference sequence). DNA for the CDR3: TGTGCCAGCGGAGGGGCCCGTGAACGCTCCTACGAGCAGTACTTC. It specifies CASGGARERSYEQYF.

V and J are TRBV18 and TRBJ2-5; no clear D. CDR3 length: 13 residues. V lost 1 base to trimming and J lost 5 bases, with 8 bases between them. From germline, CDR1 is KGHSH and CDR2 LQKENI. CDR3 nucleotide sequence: TGTGCCAGCTCACCACAGCTTGTCGAGACCCAGTACTTC. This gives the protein CASSPQLVETQYF.

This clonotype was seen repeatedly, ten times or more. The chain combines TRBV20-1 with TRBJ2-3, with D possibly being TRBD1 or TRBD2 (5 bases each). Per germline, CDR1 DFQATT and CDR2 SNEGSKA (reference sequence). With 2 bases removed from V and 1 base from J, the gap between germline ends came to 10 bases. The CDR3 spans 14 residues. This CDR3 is CSARWDVGTDTQYF. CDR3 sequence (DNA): TGCAGTGCTAGATGGGACGTGGGCACAGATACGCAGTATTTT.

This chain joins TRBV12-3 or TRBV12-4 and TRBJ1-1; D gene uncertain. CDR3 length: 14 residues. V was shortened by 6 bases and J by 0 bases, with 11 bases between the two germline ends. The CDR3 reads CASSLYSLNTEAFF. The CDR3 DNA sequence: TGTGCCAGCAGCCTCTACTCTTTGAACACTGAAGCTTTCTTT.

The CDR3 loop is CASSPAGGPNQPQHF. DNA for the CDR3: TGTGCCAGCAGCCCGGCAGGAGGGCCCAATCAGCCCCAGCATTTT. The chain employs TRBV7-9 and TRBJ1-5; no firm D call. CDR3 size: 15 residues. With 5 bases removed from V and 3 bases from J, the gap between germline ends came to 14 bases. Germline V lookup: CDR1 SEHNR, CDR2 FQNEAQ (reference sequence). The whole variable domain, remainder taken from reference TRBV7-9 and TRBJ1-5, is DTGVSQNPRHKITKRGQNVTFRCDPISEHNRLYWYRQTLGQGPEFLTYFQNEAQLEKSRLLSDRFSAERPKGSFSTLEIQRTEQGDSAMYLCASSPAGGPNQPQHFGDGTRLSIL.

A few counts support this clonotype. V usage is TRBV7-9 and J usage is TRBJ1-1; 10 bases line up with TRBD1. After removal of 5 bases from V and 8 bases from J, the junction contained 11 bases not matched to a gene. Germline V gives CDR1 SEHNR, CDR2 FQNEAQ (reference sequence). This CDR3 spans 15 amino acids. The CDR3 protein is CASSPDRGRGPEAFF. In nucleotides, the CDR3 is TGTGCCAGCAGCCCTGACAGGGGGCGAGGCCCCGAAGCTTTCTTT.

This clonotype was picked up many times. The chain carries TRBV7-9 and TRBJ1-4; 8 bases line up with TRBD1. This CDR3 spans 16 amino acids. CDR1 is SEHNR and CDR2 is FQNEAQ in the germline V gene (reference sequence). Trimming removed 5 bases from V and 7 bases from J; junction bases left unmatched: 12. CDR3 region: CASSTRTGRSSEKLFF. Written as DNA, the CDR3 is TGTGCCAGCAGCACGAGGACAGGGCGGAGTAGTGAAAAACTGTTTTTT.

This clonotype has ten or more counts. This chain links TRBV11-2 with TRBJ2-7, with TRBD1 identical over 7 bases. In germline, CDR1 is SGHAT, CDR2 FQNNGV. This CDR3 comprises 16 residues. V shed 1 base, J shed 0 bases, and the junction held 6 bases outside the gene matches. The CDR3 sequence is CASSLGSGQSSYEQYF. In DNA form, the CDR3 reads TGTGCCAGCAGCTTAGGATCGGGACAGAGCTCCTACGAGCAGTACTTC.

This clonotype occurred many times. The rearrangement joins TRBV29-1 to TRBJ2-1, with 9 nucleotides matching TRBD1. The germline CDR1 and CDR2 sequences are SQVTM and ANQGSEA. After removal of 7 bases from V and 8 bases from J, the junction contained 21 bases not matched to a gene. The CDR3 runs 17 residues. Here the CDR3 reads CSAHPGTGLRSGDEQFF. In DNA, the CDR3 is TGCAGCGCACACCCCGGGACAGGGCTAAGGTCCGGCGATGAGCAGTTCTTC.

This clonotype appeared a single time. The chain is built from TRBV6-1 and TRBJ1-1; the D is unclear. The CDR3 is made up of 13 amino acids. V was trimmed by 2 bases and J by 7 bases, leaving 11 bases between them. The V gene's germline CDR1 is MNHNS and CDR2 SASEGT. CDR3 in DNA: TGTGCCAGCAGTGAACGGGATAGCGATGAAGCTTTCTTT. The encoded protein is CASSERDSDEAFF.

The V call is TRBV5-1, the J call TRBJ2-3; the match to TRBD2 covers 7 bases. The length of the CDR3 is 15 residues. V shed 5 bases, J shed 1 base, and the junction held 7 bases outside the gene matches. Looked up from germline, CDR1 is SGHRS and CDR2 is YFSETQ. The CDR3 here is CASSKRDPGTDTQYF. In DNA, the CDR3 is TGCGCCAGCAGTAAGCGGGACCCTGGCACAGATACGCAGTATTTT.

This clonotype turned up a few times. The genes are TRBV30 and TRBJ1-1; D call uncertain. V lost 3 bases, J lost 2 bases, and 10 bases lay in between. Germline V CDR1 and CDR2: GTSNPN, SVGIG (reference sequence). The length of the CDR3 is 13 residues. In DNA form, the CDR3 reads TGTGCCTGGAGGCACAGAGGAAACACTGAAGCTTTCTTT. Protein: CAWRHRGNTEAFF.

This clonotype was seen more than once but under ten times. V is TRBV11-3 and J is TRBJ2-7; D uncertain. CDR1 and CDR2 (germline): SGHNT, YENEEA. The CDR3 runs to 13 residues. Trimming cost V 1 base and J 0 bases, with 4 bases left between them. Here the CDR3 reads CASSLGISYEQYF. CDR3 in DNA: TGTGCCAGCAGCTTAGGGATCTCCTACGAGCAGTACTTC.

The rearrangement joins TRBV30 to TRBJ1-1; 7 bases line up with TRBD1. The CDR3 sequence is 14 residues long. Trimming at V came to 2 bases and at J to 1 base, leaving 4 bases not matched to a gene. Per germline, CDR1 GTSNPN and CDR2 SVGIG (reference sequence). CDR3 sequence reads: CAWSRDSRNTEAFF. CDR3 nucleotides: TGTGCCTGGAGTAGGGACAGCAGGAACACTGAAGCTTTCTTT.

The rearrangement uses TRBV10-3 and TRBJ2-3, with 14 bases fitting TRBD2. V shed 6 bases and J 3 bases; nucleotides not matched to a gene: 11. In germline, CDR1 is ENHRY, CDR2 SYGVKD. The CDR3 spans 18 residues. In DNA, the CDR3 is TGTGCCATCAGCGGGACTAGCGGGGGCGAAATGTCGACAGATACGCAGTATTTT. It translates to CAISGTSGGEMSTDTQYF.

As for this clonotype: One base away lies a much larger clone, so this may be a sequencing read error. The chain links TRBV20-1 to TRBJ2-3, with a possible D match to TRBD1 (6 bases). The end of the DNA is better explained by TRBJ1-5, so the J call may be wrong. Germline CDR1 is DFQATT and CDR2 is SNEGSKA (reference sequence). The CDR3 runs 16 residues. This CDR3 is CSASPPSEGVFYTQHF. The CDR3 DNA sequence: TGCAGTGCTAGCCCCCCAAGCGAGGGGGTGTTCTATACGCAGCATTTT.

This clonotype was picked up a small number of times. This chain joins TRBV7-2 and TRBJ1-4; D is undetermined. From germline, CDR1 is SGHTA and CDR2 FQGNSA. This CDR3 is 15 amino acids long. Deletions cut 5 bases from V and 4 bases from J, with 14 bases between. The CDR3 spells CASSPYLQNNEKLFF. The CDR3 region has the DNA TGTGCCAGCAGCCCGTATTTGCAGAATAATGAAAAACTGTTTTTT.

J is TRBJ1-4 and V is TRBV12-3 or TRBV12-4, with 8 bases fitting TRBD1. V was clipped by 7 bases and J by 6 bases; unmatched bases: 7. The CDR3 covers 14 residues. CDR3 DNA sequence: TGTGCCAGCACCCCGACAGGGGTACATGAAAAACTGTTTTTT. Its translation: CASTPTGVHEKLFF.

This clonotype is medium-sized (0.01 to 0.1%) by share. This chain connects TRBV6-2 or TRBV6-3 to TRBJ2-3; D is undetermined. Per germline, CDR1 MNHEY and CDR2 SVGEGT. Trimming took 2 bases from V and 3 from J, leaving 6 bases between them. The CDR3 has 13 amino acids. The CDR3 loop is CASSYGETDTQYF. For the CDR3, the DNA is TGTGCCAGCAGTTACGGGGAAACAGATACGCAGTATTTT.

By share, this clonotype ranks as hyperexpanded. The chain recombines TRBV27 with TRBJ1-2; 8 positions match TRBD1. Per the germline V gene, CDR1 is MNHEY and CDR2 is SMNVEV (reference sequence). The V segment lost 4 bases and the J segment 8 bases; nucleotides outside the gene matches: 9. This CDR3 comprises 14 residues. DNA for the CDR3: TGTGCCAGCAGTTCCGGGACAGGTTCGAAAGGCTACACCTTC. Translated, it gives CASSSGTGSKGYTF.

The CDR3 sequence: CSAQKFYEQYF. For the CDR3, the DNA is TGCAGTGCCCAGAAGTTCTACGAGCAGTACTTC. The chain is built from TRBV20-1 and TRBJ2-7; D remains unclear. Trimming removed 6 bases at V and 3 bases at J, with 9 bases between. This CDR3 region has 11 residues. The germline gives CDR1 DFQATT, CDR2 SNEGSKA (reference sequence).

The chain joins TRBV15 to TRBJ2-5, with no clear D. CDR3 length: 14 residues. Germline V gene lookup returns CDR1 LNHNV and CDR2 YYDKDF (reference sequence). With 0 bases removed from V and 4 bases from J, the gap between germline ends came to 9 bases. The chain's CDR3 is CATSRDRARETQYF. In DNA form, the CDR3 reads TGTGCCACCAGCAGAGATCGAGCCCGAGAGACCCAGTACTTC.